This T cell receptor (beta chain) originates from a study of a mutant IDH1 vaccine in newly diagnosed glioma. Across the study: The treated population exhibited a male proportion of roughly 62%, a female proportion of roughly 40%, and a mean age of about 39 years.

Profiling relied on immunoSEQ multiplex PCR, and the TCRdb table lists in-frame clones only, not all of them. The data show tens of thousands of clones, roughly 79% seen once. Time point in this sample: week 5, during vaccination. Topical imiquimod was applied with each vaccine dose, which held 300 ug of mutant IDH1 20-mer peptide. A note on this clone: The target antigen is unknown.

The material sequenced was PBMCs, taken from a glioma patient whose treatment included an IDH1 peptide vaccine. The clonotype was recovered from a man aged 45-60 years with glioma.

The chain's CDR3 is CASSTGTSTDTQYF. In DNA, the CDR3 is TGTGCCAGCAGTACAGGGACTAGCACAGATACGCAGTATTTT. The chain carries TRBV27 and TRBJ2-3; D may correspond to TRBD1 or TRBD2 (6 bases each). Germline V gene lookup returns CDR1 MNHEY and CDR2 SMNVEV (reference sequence). Trimming stripped 5 bases from V and 0 bases from J, with 9 bases between. This CDR3 has 14 amino acids.